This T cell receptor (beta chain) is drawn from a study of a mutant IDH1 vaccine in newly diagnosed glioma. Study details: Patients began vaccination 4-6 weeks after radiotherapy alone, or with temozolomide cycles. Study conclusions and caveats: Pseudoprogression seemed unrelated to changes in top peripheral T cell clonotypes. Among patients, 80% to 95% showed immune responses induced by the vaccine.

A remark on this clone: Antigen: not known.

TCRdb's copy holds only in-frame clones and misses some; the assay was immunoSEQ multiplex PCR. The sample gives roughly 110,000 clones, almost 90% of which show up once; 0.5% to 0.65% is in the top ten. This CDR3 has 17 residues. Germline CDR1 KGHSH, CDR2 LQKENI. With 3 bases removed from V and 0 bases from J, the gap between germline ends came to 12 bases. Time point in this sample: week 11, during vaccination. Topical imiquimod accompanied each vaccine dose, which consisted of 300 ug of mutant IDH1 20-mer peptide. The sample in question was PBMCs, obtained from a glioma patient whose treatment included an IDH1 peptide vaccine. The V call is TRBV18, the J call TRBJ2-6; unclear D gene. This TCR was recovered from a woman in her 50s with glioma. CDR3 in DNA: TGTGCCAGCTCACCCCAGAACGTAGACTCTGGGGCCAACGTCCTGACTTTC. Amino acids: CASSPQNVDSGANVLTF.